What follows are 12 T cell receptor beta chains derived from one specimen sequenced in a study of blood T cell repertoires in COVID-19. This table comes from immunoSEQ multiplex PCR, and its TCRdb copy is limited to in-frame clones, with some not included. Among some 71,000 clones, 90% were seen once, and the ten largest hold under 6.5%. The material sequenced was peripheral blood. The receptors here all came from a young woman with acute or convalescent COVID-19.

This clone has only one observation. J is TRBJ2-5 and V is TRBV5-1; maybe TRBD1 (6 bases). V shed 4 bases and J shed 1 base, with 11 bases lying between them. The CDR3 sequence is 14 residues long. Germline V lookup: CDR1 SGHRS, CDR2 YFSETQ. The CDR3 DNA sequence: TGCGCCAGCAGCCCCCGGACAGCCCAAGAGACCCAGTACTTC. Translation gives CASSPRTAQETQYF.

The chain uses TRBV19 and TRBJ2-3, with D perhaps matching TRBD1 (5 bases). The germline V and J ends were trimmed by 9 bases and 0 bases, with 13 bases remaining between them. Germline V gene sequence: CDR1 LNHDA, CDR2 SQIVND (reference sequence). CDR3 size: 14 residues. The CDR3 spells CASKTVSSTDTQYF. The CDR3 coding sequence is TGTGCCAGCAAGACAGTCTCTAGCACAGATACGCAGTATTTT.

The chain links TRBV5-1 to TRBJ1-1; 7 bases are a match to TRBD1. CDR1 is SGHRS, CDR2 YFSETQ, per germline. Trimming at V came to 6 bases and at J to 1 base, leaving 6 bases not matched to a gene. This CDR3 region has 14 residues. The CDR3 is CASTWTGGNTEAFF. CDR3 nucleotide sequence: TGCGCCAGCACATGGACAGGAGGGAACACTGAAGCTTTCTTT.

The V gene is TRBV30, the J gene TRBJ1-6, with D possibly TRBD1 on 6 matching bases. Germline CDR1 is GTSNPN and CDR2 is SVGIG (reference sequence). There are 13 residues in the CDR3. Trimming took 5 bases from V and 8 from J, leaving 13 bases between them. The CDR3 bases are TGTGCCTGGCAACAGGGTACAGATTCACCCCTCCACTTT. As protein: CAWQQGTDSPLHF.

The chain carries TRBV29-1 and TRBJ2-7, with 10 bases lining up with TRBD2. Germline CDR1 is SQVTM and CDR2 is ANQGSEA. The CDR3 covers 17 residues. Losses at the gene ends were 1 base for V and 4 bases for J; bases not matched to a gene: 13. As DNA, the CDR3 is TGCAGCGTTGAAGTTTATCGTATCGGGACTAGCGAATACGAGCAGTACTTC. Encoded protein: CSVEVYRIGTSEYEQYF.

This clone was seen a few times. This same CDR3 is encoded by further DNA sequences in the sample. The chain employs TRBV9 and TRBJ1-6; the match to TRBD1 covers 9 bases. The CDR3 totals 14 residues. V lost 3 bases, J lost 9 bases, and 4 bases stayed unmatched. Germline assignment: CDR1 SGDLS and CDR2 YYNGEE. CDR3 in DNA: TGTGCCAGCAGCGCCGGGACAGGGTCTTCACCCCTCCACTTT. Residues: CASSAGTGSSPLHF.

This chain links TRBV4-1 with TRBJ2-1, with D perhaps TRBD1 (6 bases). Germline loops: CDR1 MGHRA, CDR2 YSYEKL. Trimming pared 2 bases from V and 9 bases from J, leaving 14 bases between. This CDR3 has 14 residues. CDR3 sequence reads: CASSQPTGSGEQFF. In nucleotides, the CDR3 is TGCGCCAGCAGCCAACCGACAGGCTCGGGTGAGCAGTTCTTC.

V and J are TRBV9 and TRBJ2-3; TRBD2 matches 10 bases. With 2 bases clipped from V and 2 bases from J, the junction kept 2 bases outside the gene matches. Germline values: CDR1 SGDLS, CDR2 YYNGEE. This CDR3 has 15 amino acids. CDR3 sequence: CASSVTSGITDTQYF. Here the CDR3 DNA reads TGTGCCAGCAGCGTTACTAGCGGGATCACAGATACGCAGTATTTT. Together with reference TRBV9 and TRBJ2-3, the CDR3 gives the full variable domain: DSGVTQTPKHLITATGQRVTLRCSPRSGDLSVYWYQQSLDQGLQFLIQYYNGEERAKGNILERFSAQQFPDLHSELNLSSLELGDSALYFCASSVTSGITDTQYFGPGTRLTVL.

This clone showed up just once. This sequence joins TRBV19 and TRBJ1-2; 7 bases match TRBD1. Losses at the gene ends were 6 bases for V and 0 bases for J; bases not matched to a gene: 4. In germline, CDR1 is LNHDA, CDR2 SQIVND (reference sequence). CDR3 length equals 14 residues. The DNA of the CDR3 is TGTGCCAGTAGCCGGGGACAGACTAACTATGGCTACACCTTC. It is translated as CASSRGQTNYGYTF. The full variable domain, completed using reference TRBV19 and TRBJ1-2, is DGGITQSPKYLFRKEGQNVTLSCEQNLNHDAMYWYRQDPGQGLRLIYYSQIVNDFQKGDIAEGYSVSREKKESFPLTVTSAQKNPTAFYLCASSRGQTNYGYTFGSGTRLTVV.

This chain connects TRBV2 to TRBJ1-1; 7 nucleotides line up with TRBD1. The germline V gene encodes CDR1 SNHLY and CDR2 FYNNEI. The V and J ends lost 4 bases and 8 bases, in that order; junction bases with no gene match: 4. This CDR3 comprises 12 residues. CDR3 nucleotide sequence: TGTGCCAGCAGTGTGATGACAGGGGAAGCTTTCTTT. Translated: CASSVMTGEAFF.

This sequence joins TRBV7-2 and TRBJ2-1; 9 positions match TRBD1. V was pared by 3 bases and J by 0 bases, with 6 bases of the junction left unmatched. This CDR3 spans 17 amino acids. Germline V lookup: CDR1 SGHTA, CDR2 FQGNSA. In nucleotides, the CDR3 is TGTGCCAGCAGCTTCGCCGGGACAGGGAGCTCCTACAATGAGCAGTTCTTC. Encoded protein: CASSFAGTGSSYNEQFF.

The V call is TRBV11-2, the J call TRBJ2-1; 11 bases line up with TRBD2. The CDR3 length is 17 residues. The junction had 14 bases not matched to a gene; V was cut back by 3 bases and J by 10 bases. Germline CDR1 is SGHAT and CDR2 is FQNNGV. The CDR3 sequence is CASSFGLAGTGTSEQFF. The CDR3 nucleotides read TGTGCCAGCAGCTTTGGACTAGCGGGTACGGGGACAAGCGAGCAGTTCTTC.